The 24 T cell receptor beta chains below were found in one sample sequenced in a study of blood T cell repertoires in COVID-19. Using immunoSEQ multiplex PCR, the repertoire was profiled, and TCRdb retains in-frame clones only, with some absent. The sample holds 300,000 to 400,000 clones, approximately 88% seen once. Sequencing was done on a sample of PBMCs or T cells enriched from blood (not recorded which). The receptor set was obtained from a woman in her 30s with acute COVID-19.

The chain recombines TRBV5-6 with TRBJ2-3; the match to TRBD1 covers 12 bases. J was trimmed by 2 bases and V by 10 bases; bases with no gene match: 20. Germline CDR1 and CDR2: SGHDT and YYEEEE. This CDR3 spans 19 amino acids. The CDR3 DNA sequence: TGTGCCCATGGGGGGGACAGGGGGCTGAGCGGGGCATTCACAGATACGCAGTATTTT. Translating it yields CAHGGDRGLSGAFTDTQYF.

The genes are TRBV21-1 and TRBJ1-1; TRBD1 is taken as the D call from the table, unchecked against the DNA. TRBV21-1 is reported as a pseudogene. This CDR3 comprises 14 residues. This chain's CDR3 is CARGNRGPKTEAFF. CDR3 coding DNA: TGTGCCAGAGGGAACAGGGGGCCTAAGACTGAAGCTTTCTTT.

Notes on this clone: Within the sample, other DNA sequences also encode this same CDR3. CDR3 loop: CASRQQGTGELFF. CDR3 coding DNA: TGTGCCAGCAGACAACAGGGAACCGGGGAGCTGTTTTTT. The chain recombines TRBV27 with TRBJ2-2; D possibly corresponds to TRBD1 (6 bases). Trimming removed 6 bases from V and 5 bases from J, with 10 bases in between. The CDR3 is 13 amino acids. Germline-derived CDR1 and CDR2 are MNHEY and SMNVEV (reference sequence).

The J gene is TRBJ2-3, the V gene TRBV2; maybe TRBD1 (6 bases). Germline CDR1 reads SNHLY; CDR2 reads FYNNEI. This CDR3 contains 13 residues. Trimming took off 9 bases at V and 2 bases at J, with 12 bases between the two ends. CDR3 region: CARSGQSTDTQYF. The CDR3 DNA reads TGTGCCAGGAGCGGACAGTCCACAGATACGCAGTATTTT.

The chain employs TRBV19 and TRBJ1-3; the D gene is possibly TRBD1 (5 bases). V was trimmed by 3 bases and J by 2 bases, leaving 11 bases between them. Germline lookup yields CDR1 LNHDA and CDR2 SQIVND (reference sequence). The length of the CDR3 is 15 residues. CDR3 nucleotides: TGTGCCAGTAGTATCGGGGGGGTTCCTGGAAACACCATATATTTT. Translation gives CASSIGGVPGNTIYF. Full variable domain (missing parts from reference TRBV19 and TRBJ1-3): DGGITQSPKYLFRKEGQNVTLSCEQNLNHDAMYWYRQDPGQGLRLIYYSQIVNDFQKGDIAEGYSVSREKKESFPLTVTSAQKNPTAFYLCASSIGGVPGNTIYFGEGSWLTVV.

The chain links TRBV24-1 to TRBJ1-2; no clear D gene. Trimming pared 2 bases from V and 6 bases from J, leaving 9 bases between. This CDR3 is 13 amino acids long. Germline V gives CDR1 KGHDR, CDR2 SFDVKD. CDR3 residues: CATSDSKRDGYTF. Written as DNA, the CDR3 is TGTGCCACCAGTGATTCGAAGCGGGATGGCTACACCTTC.

The chain joins TRBV9 to TRBJ2-2, with D possibly TRBD2 on 6 matching bases. Germline V gives CDR1 SGDLS, CDR2 YYNGEE. The CDR3 contains 16 residues. Trimming left V 4 bases short and J 7 bases short, with 20 bases between. The DNA for the CDR3 is TGTGCCAGCAGCCCGAGGACCGTGGGAGGAGTCGGGGAGCTGTTTTTT. It is translated as CASSPRTVGGVGELFF.

This CDR3 is CSVEEVTANYGYTF. The DNA of the CDR3 is TGCAGCGTTGAAGAAGTGACAGCTAACTATGGCTACACCTTC. This chain connects TRBV29-1 to TRBJ1-2; D may be TRBD1 (5 bases). The CDR3 totals 14 residues. Trimming stripped 0 bases from V and 0 bases from J, with 8 bases between. Germline loops: CDR1 SQVTM, CDR2 ANQGSEA.

This CDR3 reads CSVEMDRNYEQYF. CDR3 sequence (DNA): TGCAGCGTTGAAATGGACAGAAACTACGAGCAGTACTTC. The chain recombines TRBV29-1 with TRBJ2-7, with TRBD1 as a possible D gene (6 bases). The V and J ends lost 2 bases and 3 bases respectively, with 11 bases between them. Germline V gene data show CDR1 as SQVTM and CDR2 as ANQGSEA. The CDR3 extends over 13 amino acids.

Details on this clone: Possible read error: a much larger clone is one base away. The genes are TRBV4-3 and TRBJ2-7, with 7 bases matching TRBD2. Germline trimming cut 1 base from V and 3 bases from J; bases unmatched to any gene: 6. Germline V gives CDR1 LGHNA, CDR2 YSLEER. The CDR3 consists of 15 residues. This chain's CDR3 is CASSQGASGNYEQYF. The CDR3 nucleotides read TGCGCCAGCAGCCAAGGGGCTAGCGGAAACTACGAGCAGTACTTC.

This chain uses TRBV3-1 (or the pseudogene TRBV3-2) with TRBJ1-6; D call uncertain. Germline CDR1 LGHDT, CDR2 YNNKEL (reference sequence). V was trimmed by 3 bases and J by 0 bases, leaving 12 bases between them. The CDR3 consists of 17 residues. CDR3: CASSHGRESSYNSPLHF. The DNA of the CDR3 is TGTGCCAGCAGCCATGGTCGGGAAAGCTCCTATAATTCACCCCTCCACTTT.

This chain joins TRBV27 and TRBJ1-6, with D maybe TRBD1 (6 bases). V lost 8 bases to trimming and J lost 7 bases, with 15 bases between them. The CDR3 totals 14 residues. Germline V lookup: CDR1 MNHEY, CDR2 SMNVEV (reference sequence). The CDR3 here is CASQPLQGNSPLHF. DNA of the CDR3: TGTGCCAGCCAACCCCTACAGGGCAATTCACCCCTCCACTTT.

The V and J genes are TRBV6-1 and TRBJ1-1; 7 nucleotides line up with TRBD1. The CDR3 has 14 amino acids. CDR1 MNHNS and CDR2 SASEGT come from the germline V gene. Trimming cost V 3 bases and J 9 bases; bases outside gene matches: 10. The CDR3 loop reads CASSDFYPGGKAFF. CDR3 in DNA: TGTGCCAGCAGTGATTTTTATCCAGGGGGGAAAGCTTTCTTT.

This clone has just one count. This chain joins TRBV30 and TRBJ1-1; TRBD1 is a possible D gene (6 bases). The CDR3 has 13 amino acids. V was shortened by 3 bases and J by 6 bases, with 14 bases between the two germline ends. Germline V gives CDR1 GTSNPN, CDR2 SVGIG (reference sequence). The CDR3, as DNA: TGTGCCTGGAGAGAAACAGGGTTAGCTGAAGCTTTCTTT. Translated, it gives CAWRETGLAEAFF.

The rearrangement uses TRBV25-1 and TRBJ2-7; D not resolved. Per the germline V gene, CDR1 is MGHDK and CDR2 is SYGVNS. CDR3 size: 14 residues. The V and J ends lost 6 bases and 2 bases respectively, with 14 bases between them. The CDR3 is CASRSLDVAYEQYF. The CDR3 bases are TGTGCCAGCAGAAGTTTAGATGTCGCCTACGAGCAGTACTTC.

The V call is TRBV11-2, the J call TRBJ2-7; D is undetermined. The V end was cut by 5 bases, the J end by 6 bases, with 11 bases between. CDR3 length equals 12 residues. In germline, CDR1 is SGHAT, CDR2 FQNNGV. CDR3 bases: TGTGCCAGCAGCCTCAGTTCCGTCGAGCAGTACTTC. Translation: CASSLSSVEQYF.

The chain combines TRBV3-1 (or the pseudogene TRBV3-2) with TRBJ1-4; D uncertain. V was shortened by 9 bases and J by 0 bases, with 5 bases between the two germline ends. The CDR3 consists of 12 residues. The V gene's germline CDR1 is LGHDT and CDR2 YNNKEL (reference sequence). The CDR3 region has the DNA TGTGCCAGTGGCTCAACTAATGAAAAACTGTTTTTT. This gives the protein CASGSTNEKLFF.

The chain links TRBV24-1 to TRBJ1-2; 11 nucleotides align to TRBD1. The trim removed 7 bases at V and 4 bases at J, leaving 1 base unmatched. The V gene's germline CDR1 is KGHDR and CDR2 SFDVKD. The length of the CDR3 is 13 residues. CDR3 region: CATRGTGGYGYTF. In DNA form, the CDR3 reads TGTGCCACCAGGGGGACAGGGGGCTATGGCTACACCTTC.

J is TRBJ1-1 and V is TRBV4-1, with D unclear. This CDR3 region has 13 residues. Trimming removed 4 bases from V and 10 bases from J, with 16 bases in between. In germline, CDR1 is MGHRA, CDR2 YSYEKL. DNA of the CDR3: TGCGCCAGCAGCCCCTATCCATACTCGGGAGCTTTCTTT. This encodes CASSPYPYSGAFF.

In DNA, the CDR3 is TGTGCCTGCTCTAAAGTTGGGGAGTGGGATCAGCCCCAGCATTTT. Its protein is CACSKVGEWDQPQHF. This chain connects TRBV30 to TRBJ1-5; D gene uncertain. V lost 6 bases, J lost 5 bases, and 20 bases lay in between. In germline, CDR1 is GTSNPN, CDR2 SVGIG (reference sequence). The CDR3 covers 15 residues.

The V gene is TRBV2, the J gene TRBJ2-2, with a possible D match to TRBD2 (6 bases). Trimming pared 7 bases from V and 6 bases from J, leaving 12 bases between. Germline V gives CDR1 SNHLY, CDR2 FYNNEI. CDR3 length: 13 amino acids. The CDR3 spells CASTGSGSGELFF. The DNA for the CDR3 is TGTGCCAGCACGGGAAGCGGGTCCGGGGAGCTGTTTTTT.

V usage is TRBV2 and J usage is TRBJ1-1, with D possibly being TRBD1 (6 bases). Per germline, CDR1 SNHLY and CDR2 FYNNEI. The CDR3 covers 13 residues. The V end lost 6 bases, the J end lost 0 bases, and 8 bases lay between the germline ends. DNA for the CDR3: TGTGCCAGCAGATGGACAGTGAACACTGAAGCTTTCTTT. This codes for CASRWTVNTEAFF. The whole variable domain, filled in from reference TRBV2 and TRBJ1-1, reads EPEVTQTPSHQVTQMGQEVILRCVPISNHLYFYWYRQILGQKVEFLVSFYNNEISEKSEIFDDQFSVERPDGSNFTLKIRSTKLEDSAMYFCASRWTVNTEAFFGQGTRLTVV.

This chain links TRBV19 with TRBJ1-5; 7 bases are shared with TRBD1. CDR1 and CDR2 (germline): LNHDA, SQIVND (reference sequence). Trimming removed 4 bases from V and 0 bases from J; junction bases left unmatched: 6. The length of the CDR3 is 16 residues. CDR3 DNA: TGTGCCAGTAGTAACCGGGACAGCTCTAGCAATCAGCCCCAGCATTTT. Translation: CASSNRDSSSNQPQHF.

DNA of the CDR3: TGCAGCGTGGCCAGGGCAACTAATGAAAAACTGTTTTTT. Its protein is CSVARATNEKLFF. This chain links TRBV29-1 with TRBJ1-4, with D perhaps TRBD1 (5 bases). CDR3 size: 13 residues. Germline loops: CDR1 SQVTM, CDR2 ANQGSEA. V was pared by 6 bases and J by 0 bases, with 8 bases between.